A selection of T cell receptor beta chains follows, all from one sample in a study of blood T cell repertoires in COVID-19. Clones were sequenced by immunoSEQ multiplex PCR, and TCRdb holds only the in-frame ones, with some missing. The sample consists of 130,000 or so clones, roughly 69% of them appearing once. Sequenced input: peripheral blood. Receptors were obtained from a woman between 70 and 85 years old with acute or convalescent COVID-19. Each CDR3 is given with its conserved first and last residue. Fields, in order: CDR3 protein, CDR3 DNA, J gene, D gene, V gene, clone size. The D gene is left open where the match is weak. The size field is filled for only some rows; it gives once, few, many or a size class.

cdr3_aa: CASSFDRSNQPQHF
cdr3_nt: TGTGCCAGCAGTTTCGACAGGAGCAATCAGCCCCAGCATTTT
j_call: TRBJ1-5
d_call: NA
v_call: TRBV6-5
clone_size: NA

cdr3_aa: CASSPDRVQYF
cdr3_nt: TGTGCCAGCTCACCGGACAGGGTTCAGTACTTC
j_call: TRBJ2-4
d_call: TRBD1
v_call: TRBV18
clone_size: NA

cdr3_aa: CASSSRGGGQIYGYTF
cdr3_nt: TGTGCCAGCAGCTCTAGAGGAGGGGGCCAAATTTACGGCTACACCTTC
j_call: TRBJ1-2
d_call: TRBD1
v_call: TRBV7-9
clone_size: NA

cdr3_aa: CASSLGQGAYNEQFF
cdr3_nt: TGCGCCAGCAGCTTGGGCCAGGGGGCGTACAATGAGCAGTTCTTC
j_call: TRBJ2-1
d_call: TRBD1
v_call: TRBV5-1
clone_size: few

cdr3_aa: CASSPTRDSRNTIYF
cdr3_nt: TGTGCCAGTAGTCCAACCCGGGACAGTAGAAACACCATATATTTT
j_call: TRBJ1-3
d_call: TRBD1
v_call: TRBV19
clone_size: NA

cdr3_aa: CATLGEGGPGWTDTQYF
cdr3_nt: TGTGCCACCCTGGGGGAGGGGGGGCCAGGATGGACAGATACGCAGTATTTT
j_call: TRBJ2-3
d_call: NA
v_call: TRBV25-1
clone_size: NA

cdr3_aa: CASSSTGDPTGELFF
cdr3_nt: TGCGCCAGCAGCTCCACAGGGGATCCCACCGGGGAGCTGTTTTTT
j_call: TRBJ2-2
d_call: TRBD1
v_call: TRBV5-1
clone_size: NA

cdr3_aa: CASSSGGSQPQHF
cdr3_nt: TGTGCCAGCAGCTCAGGGGGCAGTCAGCCCCAGCATTTT
j_call: TRBJ1-5
d_call: TRBD1
v_call: TRBV6-5
clone_size: NA

cdr3_aa: CASRFLQGWTEAFF
cdr3_nt: TGTGCCAGCAGATTTCTACAGGGGTGGACTGAAGCTTTCTTT
j_call: TRBJ1-1
d_call: TRBD1
v_call: TRBV27
clone_size: NA

cdr3_aa: CSAGQGYGYTF
cdr3_nt: TGCAGTGCCGGACAGGGGTATGGCTACACCTTC
j_call: TRBJ1-2
d_call: TRBD1
v_call: TRBV20-1
clone_size: NA

cdr3_aa: CASSVTVNTIYF
cdr3_nt: TGTGCCAGCAGCGTCACAGTTAACACCATATATTTT
j_call: TRBJ1-3
d_call: NA
v_call: TRBV6-5
clone_size: NA

cdr3_aa: CASSYDQNSGNTIYF
cdr3_nt: TGTGCCAGCAGTTACGATCAGAACTCTGGAAACACCATATATTTT
j_call: TRBJ1-3
d_call: NA
v_call: TRBV6-5
clone_size: once

cdr3_aa: CASSGRRTGGSYGYTF
cdr3_nt: TGTGCCAGCAGTGGTCGCCGGACAGGGGGAAGCTATGGCTACACCTTC
j_call: TRBJ1-2
d_call: TRBD1
v_call: TRBV6-2/TRBV6-3
clone_size: once

cdr3_aa: CASSYTGADTQYF
cdr3_nt: TGTGCCAGCAGTTACACAGGGGCAGATACGCAGTATTTT
j_call: TRBJ2-3
d_call: TRBD1
v_call: TRBV6-5
clone_size: NA

cdr3_aa: CATSNGGGAVTGELFF
cdr3_nt: TGTGCCACCAGTAACGGCGGGGGGGCGGTGACCGGGGAGCTGTTTTTT
j_call: TRBJ2-2
d_call: TRBD2
v_call: TRBV24-1
clone_size: NA

cdr3_aa: CASSLNPLGGAGVGANVLTF
cdr3_nt: TGCGCCAGCAGCCTAAACCCCCTGGGGGGAGCCGGTGTGGGGGCCAACGTCCTGACTTTC
j_call: TRBJ2-6
d_call: NA
v_call: TRBV4-3
clone_size: NA

cdr3_aa: CASSQILASTDTQYF
cdr3_nt: TGCGCCAGCAGCCAAATTCTAGCAAGCACAGATACGCAGTATTTT
j_call: TRBJ2-3
d_call: NA
v_call: TRBV4-1
clone_size: many

cdr3_aa: CASSLSGTGVGYGYTF
cdr3_nt: TGTGCCAGCAGCTTATCGGGGACAGGAGTGGGCTATGGCTACACCTTC
j_call: TRBJ1-2
d_call: TRBD1
v_call: TRBV7-2
clone_size: few

cdr3_aa: CASRTDRGPGQPQHF
cdr3_nt: TGTGCCAGCAGAACCGACAGGGGGCCGGGGCAGCCCCAGCATTTT
j_call: TRBJ1-5
d_call: TRBD1
v_call: TRBV6-1
clone_size: NA

cdr3_aa: CASSSWAGETQYF
cdr3_nt: TGTGCCAGCAGCTCCTGGGCTGGTGAGACCCAGTACTTC
j_call: TRBJ2-5
d_call: NA
v_call: TRBV5-8
clone_size: NA

cdr3_aa: CASSLTPIAGTSYEQYF
cdr3_nt: TGTGCCAGCAGCTTAACGCCGATAGCGGGAACCTCCTACGAGCAGTACTTC
j_call: TRBJ2-7
d_call: TRBD2
v_call: TRBV7-3
clone_size: NA

cdr3_aa: CASSPGFGSGANVLTF
cdr3_nt: TGTGCCAGCAGCCCCGGGTTCGGCTCTGGGGCCAACGTCCTGACTTTC
j_call: TRBJ2-6
d_call: NA
v_call: TRBV7-9
clone_size: NA

cdr3_aa: CASNPRTGVGEQFF
cdr3_nt: TGTGCCAGCAACCCCCGGACAGGGGTGGGGGAGCAGTTCTTC
j_call: TRBJ2-1
d_call: TRBD1
v_call: TRBV7-9
clone_size: few

cdr3_aa: CASSFRDSQETQYF
cdr3_nt: TGTGCCAGCAGTTTCCGGGACAGCCAAGAGACCCAGTACTTC
j_call: TRBJ2-5
d_call: TRBD1
v_call: TRBV28
clone_size: few

cdr3_aa: CASSTGTANYGYTF
cdr3_nt: TGTGCCAGCAGTACCGGGACAGCTAACTATGGCTACACCTTC
j_call: TRBJ1-2
d_call: TRBD1
v_call: TRBV2
clone_size: many

cdr3_aa: CASSYDSYEQYF
cdr3_nt: TGTGCCAGCAGCTATGACAGCTACGAGCAGTACTTC
j_call: TRBJ2-7
d_call: NA
v_call: TRBV5-4
clone_size: NA

cdr3_aa: CSADGRETQYF
cdr3_nt: TGCAGCGCTGATGGCCGAGAGACCCAGTACTTC
j_call: TRBJ2-5
d_call: NA
v_call: TRBV29-1
clone_size: NA

cdr3_aa: CASSVAGYNSPLHF
cdr3_nt: TGTGCCAGCAGCGTCGCGGGCTACAATTCACCCCTCCACTTT
j_call: TRBJ1-6
d_call: NA
v_call: TRBV5-4
clone_size: NA

cdr3_aa: CASSIGTNYGYTF
cdr3_nt: TGTGCCAGTAGTATCGGGACTAACTATGGCTACACCTTC
j_call: TRBJ1-2
d_call: NA
v_call: TRBV19
clone_size: NA

cdr3_aa: CASSFWAGDNSPLHF
cdr3_nt: TGTGCCAGCAGTTTTTGGGCAGGGGATAATTCACCCCTCCACTTT
j_call: TRBJ1-6
d_call: NA
v_call: TRBV28
clone_size: NA

cdr3_aa: CASSFMGPSTDTQYF
cdr3_nt: TGCGCCAGCAGCTTTATGGGCCCTAGCACAGATACGCAGTATTTT
j_call: TRBJ2-3
d_call: NA
v_call: TRBV5-1
clone_size: NA

cdr3_aa: CASSEVGRDYNEQFF
cdr3_nt: TGCGCCAGCAGTGAAGTCGGGAGGGATTACAATGAGCAGTTCTTC
j_call: TRBJ2-1
d_call: TRBD2
v_call: TRBV10-1
clone_size: once

cdr3_aa: CASSPLGGQGSEKLFF
cdr3_nt: TGTGCCAGCAGCCCCCTGGGTGGACAGGGGAGTGAAAAACTGTTTTTT
j_call: TRBJ1-4
d_call: TRBD1
v_call: TRBV11-2
clone_size: few

cdr3_aa: CASSQDLRLLYNEQFF
cdr3_nt: TGCGCCAGCAGCCAAGATCTGAGACTCCTATACAATGAGCAGTTCTTC
j_call: TRBJ2-1
d_call: NA
v_call: TRBV4-3
clone_size: NA

cdr3_aa: CASSLSDNREQYF
cdr3_nt: TGTGCCAGCTCACTATCGGACAATCGCGAGCAGTACTTC
j_call: TRBJ2-7
d_call: NA
v_call: TRBV18
clone_size: few

cdr3_aa: CASSKGTGPRETQYF
cdr3_nt: TGTGCCAGTAGTAAGGGGACAGGCCCACGAGAGACCCAGTACTTC
j_call: TRBJ2-5
d_call: TRBD1
v_call: TRBV19
clone_size: NA

cdr3_aa: CASSLGTLAGGNYNEQFF
cdr3_nt: TGTGCCAGCAGCTTGGGAACACTTGCGGGAGGGAATTACAATGAGCAGTTCTTC
j_call: TRBJ2-1
d_call: TRBD2
v_call: TRBV5-4
clone_size: few

cdr3_aa: CASSSTGDPATSGANVLTF
cdr3_nt: TGCGCCAGCAGCTCGACAGGGGACCCCGCTACCTCTGGGGCCAACGTCCTGACTTTC
j_call: TRBJ2-6
d_call: TRBD1
v_call: TRBV5-1
clone_size: few

cdr3_aa: CASSGDRGITEAFF
cdr3_nt: TGTGCCAGCAGTGGTGACAGGGGGATCACTGAAGCTTTCTTT
j_call: TRBJ1-1
d_call: TRBD1
v_call: TRBV2
clone_size: NA

cdr3_aa: CASSLSGGGMRDEQFF
cdr3_nt: TGCGCCAGCTCCCTTTCCGGGGGTGGAATGAGGGATGAGCAGTTCTTC
j_call: TRBJ2-1
d_call: NA
v_call: TRBV10-1
clone_size: NA

cdr3_aa: CATSRDLGSSYEQYF
cdr3_nt: TGTGCCACCAGCAGAGATTTGGGCAGCTCCTACGAGCAGTACTTC
j_call: TRBJ2-7
d_call: NA
v_call: TRBV15
clone_size: NA

cdr3_aa: CASSSTGLPTGELFF
cdr3_nt: TGTGCCAGCAGCTCGACGGGACTCCCCACCGGGGAGCTGTTTTTT
j_call: TRBJ2-2
d_call: NA
v_call: TRBV11-2
clone_size: NA

cdr3_aa: CASSPRVVGEGLGGYTF
cdr3_nt: TGTGCCAGCTCACCCCGGGTCGTGGGAGAGGGTCTCGGTGGCTACACCTTC
j_call: TRBJ1-2
d_call: NA
v_call: TRBV18
clone_size: NA

cdr3_aa: CASRRDSGFYNEQFF
cdr3_nt: TGTGCCAGCAGGCGGGACAGCGGTTTTTACAATGAGCAGTTCTTC
j_call: TRBJ2-1
d_call: NA
v_call: TRBV14
clone_size: NA

cdr3_aa: CASSPSGTGPLTTGELFF
cdr3_nt: TGTGCCAGCAGTCCCTCCGGGACAGGGCCCCTAACCACCGGGGAGCTGTTTTTT
j_call: TRBJ2-2
d_call: TRBD1
v_call: TRBV28
clone_size: NA

cdr3_aa: CASRGGLAKNIQYF
cdr3_nt: TGTGCCAGCAGGGGAGGCTTGGCCAAAAACATTCAGTACTTC
j_call: TRBJ2-4
d_call: NA
v_call: TRBV6-5
clone_size: few

cdr3_aa: CASSYSYRGNQPQHF
cdr3_nt: TGTGCCAGCAGTTACTCCTACAGGGGGAATCAGCCCCAGCATTTT
j_call: TRBJ1-5
d_call: TRBD1
v_call: TRBV6-5
clone_size: NA

cdr3_aa: CASRYRGRGTEAFF
cdr3_nt: TGTGCCAGCAGATACAGGGGGCGAGGCACTGAAGCTTTCTTT
j_call: TRBJ1-1
d_call: TRBD1
v_call: TRBV28
clone_size: NA

cdr3_aa: CSVVAGASYEQYF
cdr3_nt: TGCAGCGTTGTGGCGGGAGCCTCCTACGAGCAGTACTTC
j_call: TRBJ2-7
d_call: TRBD2
v_call: TRBV29-1
clone_size: NA

cdr3_aa: CASSPRQGVYEQYF
cdr3_nt: TGTGCCAGCTCACCACGCCAGGGGGTCTACGAGCAGTACTTC
j_call: TRBJ2-7
d_call: TRBD1
v_call: TRBV18
clone_size: NA

cdr3_aa: CASSLPGSGELFF
cdr3_nt: TGCGCCAGCAGCCTCCCAGGTTCCGGGGAGCTGTTTTTT
j_call: TRBJ2-2
d_call: NA
v_call: TRBV5-1
clone_size: once

cdr3_aa: CASARTDANTEAFF
cdr3_nt: TGTGCCAGCGCCCGGACAGACGCGAACACTGAAGCTTTCTTT
j_call: TRBJ1-1
d_call: NA
v_call: TRBV18
clone_size: few

cdr3_aa: CASSLVAGMGYGYTF
cdr3_nt: TGTGCCAGCAGCTTGGTTGCGGGCATGGGGTATGGCTACACCTTC
j_call: TRBJ1-2
d_call: NA
v_call: TRBV5-5
clone_size: NA

cdr3_aa: CASSDTGLNTEAFF
cdr3_nt: TGTGCCAGCAGTGATACAGGGTTGAACACTGAAGCTTTCTTT
j_call: TRBJ1-1
d_call: NA
v_call: TRBV2
clone_size: NA